The entry below describes one TCR beta chain. In the original processing: Cell counts per sample came from amplifying reference gene primers. The method was immunoSEQ multiplex PCR; TCRdb's version includes in-frame clones alone and lacks a portion of them. V and J calls and clone size follow that table, whereas D and trimming were derived from the DNA. The sample contains 150,000 to 200,000 clones, around 80% of which appear only once. These data originate in a study of blood T cell repertoires in COVID-19. Study-level information: The analysed material was cDNA or gDNA that came from T cells, B-cell-depleted T cells, or PBMCs.

Participant age was roughly 18 to 95 years, and participants resided in fewer than 25 US areas. Recovery among Cohort 3 donors was established by two negative PCRs, clearance, or symptom resolution. CDR1 and CDR2 (germline): DFQATT, SNEGSKA (reference sequence). The CDR3 consists of 10 residues. V was cut by 6 bases and J by 9 bases, with 9 bases left in between. The source material was PBMCs or T cells enriched from blood (not recorded which). The rearrangement links TRBV20-1 to TRBJ1-5; unclear D gene. The receptor was derived from a man in his forties or fifties who had recovered from COVID-19. The CDR3 DNA reads TGCAGTGCCATAGTTCCGCCCCAGCATTTT. The encoded protein is CSAIVPPQHF.